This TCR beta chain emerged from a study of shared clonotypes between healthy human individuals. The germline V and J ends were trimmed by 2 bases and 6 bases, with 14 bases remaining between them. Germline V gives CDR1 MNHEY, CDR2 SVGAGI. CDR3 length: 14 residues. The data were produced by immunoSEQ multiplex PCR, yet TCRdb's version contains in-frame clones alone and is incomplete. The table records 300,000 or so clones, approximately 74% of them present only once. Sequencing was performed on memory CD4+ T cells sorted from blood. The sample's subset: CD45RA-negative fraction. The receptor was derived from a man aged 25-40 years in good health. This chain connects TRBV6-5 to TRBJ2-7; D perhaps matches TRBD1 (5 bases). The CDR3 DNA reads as TGTGCCAGCAGTTACAGGGGCACAGCTAGCGAGCAGTACTTC. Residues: CASSYRGTASEQYF.